This TCR beta chain was captured in a study of CD8 T cells in Susac syndrome (dated by TCRdb to the late 2010s). Concerning the study at large: Among the sequenced Susac syndrome patients, more than 5 had clinically active disease and roughly eight were in clinical remission. At blood withdrawal, Susac syndrome patients were either therapy-naive, taking corticosteroids (in some cases with IVIg as well), or taking IVIg alone. Whether CD8+ T cell activation and differentiation in Susac syndrome was antigen driven was tested using repertoire sequencing. Clonality of the CD8+ T cell repertoire was compared between around eleven healthy donors, approximately 14 Susac syndrome patients and 15 multiple sclerosis patients.

Study-wide conclusions, independent of this receptor: In the total CD8+ and CD8+ TEMRA repertoires, 15 to 20 and five Susac-specific public clones, respectively, were identified. The number of individuals in the TCR sequencing and HLA analysis was recognized as being relatively small. Clonal expansion was observed in Susac syndrome CD8+ repertoires, with the highest expansion in CD8+ TEMRA cells and greater expansion in clinically active than in remitting patients.

The germline V gene (reference sequence) yields MNHNY for CDR1 and SVGAGI for CDR2. Between the V and J ends, shortened by 6 bases and 1 base respectively, the junction contains 3 bases. The CDR3 measures 11 amino acids from cysteine to phenylalanine. The kept DNA is CDR3 alone, 33 bases in frame from the first base. Comment on this clonotype: Its antigen is still unknown. Nothing much larger sits one base from this clone, and base qualities are not available.

High-throughput TCR beta sequencing profiled peripheral blood CD8+ and CD4+ T cells from healthy donors, Susac syndrome patients and multiple sclerosis patients. The Susac syndrome patients fulfilled recently defined diagnostic criteria for definite or probable disease. CD8+ TEMRA cells were enriched by FACS, while bulk CD8+ and CD4+ T cells were purified by magnetic negative isolation. Blood was drawn into EDTA tubes, processed within 24 hours, and PBMCs were isolated by density gradient centrifugation. PBMCs intended for TCR sequencing were cryopreserved in liquid nitrogen and were subsequently thawed in a 37 degrees C water bath. A purity of at least 90% was achieved for sorted or isolated CD4+, CD8+ and CD8+ TEMRA cells. RNA was extracted using the RNeasy kit, and about 0.45 to 1 ug of the RNA was reverse transcribed with random hexamers. The immunoSEQ multiplex PCR assay, covering 54 Vbeta and 13 Jbeta segments, was used to amplify TCR beta CDR3 regions. PCR amplification bias was corrected by using a synthetic template baseline for primer optimization and computational correction. The source study handled its data this way. Reads were annotated to V, D and J genes per IMGT and analyzed with immunoSEQ Analyzer, keeping only productive sequences. To calculate clonality, Shannon entropy was normalized by log2 of the number of productive unique sequences and then subtracted from one. For each patient and control, public and private clones were evaluated within the 100 most prevalent clones. Susac-specific clones were defined as absent from healthy and MS cohorts, over a thousand published viral clones and other ImmuneACCESS disease sequences. In TCRdb, the public reads were trimmed at Q25 with fastp and aligned with MiXCR, with productive beta chains retained. Rows are combined by CDR3 protein, so each entry shows the most common genes and DNA. Clone size and V and J calls follow TCRdb, not the original study. The sample records 75,000 to 100,000 distinct CDR3 sequences, 95% of which are singletons. The top ten clones comprise approximately 0.47% of the sample.

This TCR was sampled from a human donor with Susac syndrome. Specimen: CD8+ T cells from PBMCs. Recombination linked TRBV6-6 to TRBJ2-5; there is no confident call for the D gene. The CDR3 protein sequence reads: CASRSQETQYF. In nucleotide form, the sequence is TGTGCCAGCAGGAGCCAAGAGACCCAGTACTTC.